Listed below are T cell receptor beta chains from one sample, sequenced in a study. TCRdb passed the 5' RACE reads through MiXCR, listing each CDR3 protein once. The repertoire consists of tens of thousands of distinct CDR3 sequences, with about 28% occurring once and the leading ten covering approximately 2%. The specimen was tumor-infiltrating Tregs sorted from the breast tumor. Source of these receptors: a female donor with breast cancer. The CDR3 runs from the conserved cysteine through the conserved F or W. A D gene is named only where the DNA matches it firmly. Size is stated for part of the rows, as once, few or many counts, or as a class when the clone is expanded.

clone_size,v_call,j_call,d_call,cdr3_aa,cdr3_nt
few,TRBV7-7,TRBJ2-3,TRBD1,CASSPGQGTDTQYF,TGTGCCAGCAGCCCCGGACAGGGGACAGATACGCAGTATTTT
many,TRBV9,TRBJ2-3,NA,CASSKGRGFEDTQYF,TGTGCCAGCAGCAAGGGCAGGGGATTCGAGGATACGCAGTATTTT
few,TRBV4-2,TRBJ2-1,TRBD1,CASNTPGQGRNEQFF,TGTGCCAGCAACACACCGGGACAGGGCCGCAATGAGCAGTTCTTC
NA,TRBV24-1,TRBJ2-1,NA,CAASDRTDLGDEQFF,TGTGCCGCCAGTGATAGGACAGACCTTGGAGATGAGCAGTTCTTC
NA,TRBV7-9,TRBJ2-5,TRBD1,CASSLDGTAPLHF,TGTGCCAGCAGCTTAGATGGGACAGCCCCCCTCCACTTC
NA,TRBV4-1,TRBJ2-2,NA,CASSHPRTGELFF,TGCGCCAGCAGCCACCCACGGACGGGGGAGCTGTTTTTT
medium-sized,TRBV20-1,TRBJ2-7,TRBD1,CSARVRVRDRDTGEQYF,TGCAGTGCTAGAGTTCGGGTCCGGGACAGGGATACGGGCGAGCAGTACTTC
NA,TRBV28,TRBJ1-6,NA,CASSLIGGGSYNSPLHF,TGTGCCAGCAGTTTAATTGGGGGGGGCTCCTATAATTCACCCCTCCACTTT
NA,TRBV7-2,TRBJ1-2,NA,CASSSLAGDSYGYTF,TGTGCCAGCAGCTCGCTCGCCGGGGATTCCTATGGCTACACCTTC
many,TRBV7-9,TRBJ2-1,NA,CASRLTNEQFF,TGTGCCAGCAGACTTACCAATGAGCAGTTCTTC
NA,TRBV6-5,TRBJ2-1,NA,CASSYHVVGGRDEQFF,TGTGCCAGCAGTTACCATGTGGTGGGGGGGCGAGATGAGCAGTTCTTC
few,TRBV6-5,TRBJ2-7,NA,CASAREWQSYEQYF,TGTGCCAGCGCCCGGGAGTGGCAGTCCTACGAGCAGTACTTC
many,TRBV5-1,TRBJ2-1,NA,CASSLTSLGHQFF,TGCGCCAGCAGCTTGACTAGCTTAGGTCATCAGTTCTTC
NA,TRBV4-1,TRBJ2-4,NA,CASSPVAGMGNIQYF,TGCGCCAGCAGCCCCGTAGCCGGGATGGGGAACATTCAGTACTTC
few,TRBV12-3/TRBV12-4,TRBJ2-3,TRBD2,CVTSGSSDTQYF,TGTGTGACTAGCGGGAGCTCAGATACGCAGTATTTT
many,TRBV5-5,TRBJ2-5,TRBD1,CASSGGQGRGETQYF,TGTGCCAGCAGCGGAGGACAGGGAAGGGGAGAGACCCAGTACTTC
few,TRBV27,TRBJ2-5,TRBD1,CASSTKGPTGGMKTQYF,TGTGCCAGCAGTACTAAGGGGCCGACAGGGGGCATGAAGACCCAGTACTTC
few,TRBV5-1,TRBJ2-6,NA,CASSLYLRIATSGANVLTF,TGCGCCAGCAGCTTGTATTTGAGGATTGCCACCTCTGGGGCCAACGTCCTGACTTTC
NA,TRBV6-2/TRBV6-3,TRBJ2-5,TRBD2,CASSTGGSETQYF,TGTGCCAGCAGTACGGGCGGGAGTGAGACCCAGTACTTC
many,TRBV7-2,TRBJ2-2,NA,CASSPSVNTGELFF,TGTGCCAGCAGTCCTAGCGTTAACACCGGGGAGCTGTTTTTT
few,TRBV12-3/TRBV12-4,TRBJ1-2,TRBD1,CASSLQGQRYYGYTF,TGTGCCAGCAGTTTGCAGGGACAGAGGTACTATGGCTACACCTTC
many,TRBV6-1,TRBJ2-2,NA,CASRETRNTGELFF,TGTGCCAGCAGGGAAACTAGAAACACCGGGGAGCTGTTTTTT
few,TRBV7-2,TRBJ1-3,NA,CASSPHGASGNTIYF,TGTGCCAGCAGCCCCCACGGGGCGAGTGGAAACACCATATATTTT
NA,TRBV2,TRBJ2-4,NA,CASRMDSNENIQYF,TGTGCCAGCAGAATGGACAGTAATGAAAACATTCAGTACTTC
few,TRBV7-9,TRBJ2-5,NA,CASSCHGTLEETQYF,TGTGCCAGCAGCTGCCACGGGACTCTAGAAGAGACCCAGTACTTC
few,TRBV4-2,TRBJ1-1,NA,CASSQASSMNTEAFF,TGTGCCAGCAGCCAAGCTAGCTCAATGAACACTGAAGCTTTCTTT
few,TRBV3-1,TRBJ1-2,NA,CATKMANYGYTF,TGTGCCACAAAAATGGCCAACTATGGCTACACCTTC
NA,TRBV7-7,TRBJ2-3,NA,CASSLVGGEGDTQYF,TGTGCTAGCAGCTTAGTAGGGGGAGAGGGAGATACGCAGTATTTT
NA,TRBV20-1,TRBJ1-2,NA,CSAADLGYTF,TGCAGTGCGGCCGACCTGGGCTACACCTTC
few,TRBV6-5,TRBJ1-4,NA,CAAGEMEKLFF,TGTGCCGCGGGGGAAATGGAAAAACTGTTTTTT
few,TRBV6-2/TRBV6-3,TRBJ2-7,TRBD1,CASRGTGQLYEQYF,TGTGCCAGCAGAGGGACAGGACAACTTTACGAGCAGTACTTC
NA,TRBV5-4,TRBJ2-2,TRBD2,CASSLAGAGGTGELFF,TGTGCCAGCAGCTTGGCCGGAGCGGGAGGCACCGGGGAGCTGTTTTTT
few,TRBV20-1,TRBJ2-3,TRBD1,CSAREDRGLSDTQYF,TGCAGTGCCAGAGAGGACAGGGGGCTGTCAGATACGCAGTATTTT
many,TRBV20-1,TRBJ1-1,TRBD1,CSARDGRQGNTEAFF,TGCAGTGCTAGAGATGGCCGACAGGGTAACACTGAAGCTTTCTTT
few,TRBV5-1,TRBJ1-4,NA,CASSLDRGRLFF,TGCGCCAGCAGCCTCGACCGGGGGCGGCTGTTTTTT
few,TRBV24-1,TRBJ2-2,NA,CATSDPGSGELFF,TGTGCCACCAGTGACCCGGGGTCCGGGGAGCTGTTTTTT
NA,TRBV9,TRBJ2-2,NA,CASSVAGKRDTGELFF,TGTGCCAGCAGCGTAGCGGGGAAGCGAGACACCGGGGAGCTGTTTTTT
few,TRBV7-2,TRBJ2-1,NA,CASSRPARGMGEQFF,TGTGCCAGCAGCCGCCCTGCCCGGGGCATGGGTGAGCAGTTCTTC
many,TRBV5-4,TRBJ2-1,TRBD2,CASSLKWREYNEQFF,TGTGCCAGCAGCTTGAAGTGGCGGGAGTACAATGAGCAGTTCTTC
NA,TRBV6-5,TRBJ2-7,TRBD1,CASSLTGGNEQYF,TGTGCCAGCAGTTTGACAGGGGGCAACGAGCAGTACTTC
many,TRBV5-1,TRBJ2-3,NA,CASGPGPSTDTQYF,TGCGCCAGCGGTCCGGGACCTAGCACAGATACGCAGTATTTT
NA,TRBV6-1,TRBJ1-5,NA,CASSAVLGDSNQPQHF,TGTGCCAGCAGTGCTGTTCTGGGGGATAGCAATCAGCCCCAGCATTTT
NA,TRBV5-5,TRBJ2-1,NA,CASSLDGDNEQFF,TGTGCCAGCAGCTTGGACGGGGACAATGAGCAGTTCTTC
NA,TRBV29-1,TRBJ1-2,NA,CSVEDHRVNYGYTF,TGCAGCGTTGAAGATCACAGGGTTAACTATGGCTACACCTTC
few,TRBV9,TRBJ1-4,NA,CASSVRGHRDEKLFF,TGTGCCAGCAGCGTTCGGGGACACCGTGATGAAAAACTGTTTTTT
NA,TRBV4-1,TRBJ2-4,TRBD2,CAGSQDLAGGIVQYF,TGCGCCGGCAGCCAAGATTTGGCGGGAGGTATCGTTCAGTACTTC
few,TRBV7-3,TRBJ2-2,TRBD2,CASSSSGTVTGELFF,TGTGCCAGCAGCTCCAGCGGGACGGTCACCGGGGAGCTGTTTTTT
few,TRBV7-9,TRBJ2-7,TRBD2,CASGRETNEQYF,TGTGCCAGCGGGCGGGAGACCAACGAGCAGTACTTC
many,TRBV20-1,TRBJ1-5,NA,CSASLSGINNQPQHF,TGCAGTGCTAGTCTTTCTGGGATAAACAATCAGCCCCAGCATTTT
many,TRBV4-1,TRBJ2-7,NA,CASSQDRAKSEQYF,TGCGCCAGCAGCCAAGATAGGGCTAAATCCGAGCAGTACTTC
NA,TRBV7-9,TRBJ2-7,TRBD2,CASSLEGREGSYEQYF,TGTGCCAGCAGCTTAGAGGGGCGGGAGGGCTCCTACGAGCAGTACTTC
many,TRBV6-6,TRBJ1-1,NA,CASSYLGDLNTEAFF,TGTGCCAGCAGTTACCTCGGGGATTTGAACACTGAAGCTTTCTTT
many,TRBV4-2,TRBJ2-1,NA,CASSQRGLYNEQFF,TGTGCCAGCAGCCAAAGGGGACTTTACAATGAGCAGTTCTTC
NA,TRBV10-3,TRBJ1-2,TRBD1,CAISEGQGYGYTF,TGTGCCATCAGCGAGGGACAGGGCTATGGCTACACCTTC
NA,TRBV5-1,TRBJ1-1,NA,CASSSGVLDTEAFF,TGCGCCAGCAGCTCAGGGGTTTTGGACACTGAAGCTTTCTTT
NA,TRBV28,TRBJ1-1,NA,CASSLWGQGQNTEASEAFF,TGTGCCAGCAGTTTATGGGGACAAGGCCAGAACACTGAAGCTTCCGAAGCTTTCTTT
few,TRBV4-2,TRBJ2-7,NA,CASSQDSTSYEQYF,TGTGCCAGCAGCCAAGATTCTACGTCTTACGAGCAGTACTTC
NA,TRBV18,TRBJ2-1,TRBD2,CASSLGTSRFNEQFF,TGTGCCAGCTCACTGGGGACTAGTCGGTTCAATGAGCAGTTCTTC
many,TRBV28,TRBJ2-7,TRBD1,CASRDATGSTYEQYF,TGTGCCAGCAGGGATGCGACAGGGTCGACCTACGAGCAGTACTTC
NA,TRBV5-8,TRBJ2-1,NA,CASSLEWESRDEQFF,TGTGCCAGCAGCTTGGAGTGGGAGAGTCGGGATGAGCAGTTCTTC